The 20 T cell receptor beta chains listed next were all sequenced from one sample in a study of T-cell memory formation after mild COVID-19. TCRdb recomputed calls from the 5' RACE reads with MiXCR, one row per CDR3 protein. Of 450,000 or so distinct CDR3 sequences in the sample, approximately 25% were seen once. Sequenced: PBMCs or a T cell subset sorted from them (not recorded which). Every receptor here comes from an adult woman who had mild COVID-19 (a few samples of this study predate the infection). Cell type and time point are not known.

This clonotype was seen many times. CDR3 region: CASIRTDQQRTGELFF. For the CDR3, the DNA is TGTGCCAGTATTCGAACAGATCAGCAACGGACCGGGGAGCTGTTTTTT. This sequence joins TRBV19 and TRBJ2-2; D not resolved. V dropped 7 bases and J dropped 5 bases, with 20 bases sitting between them. Germline V lookup: CDR1 LNHDA, CDR2 SQIVND (reference sequence). This CDR3 has 16 amino acids.

CDR3 amino acids: CATSDLNGGMDTQYF. For the CDR3, the DNA is TGTGCCACCAGTGATTTGAATGGGGGGATGGATACGCAGTATTTT. The chain carries TRBV24-1 and TRBJ2-3; D perhaps matches TRBD2 (6 bases). The V end was cut by 0 bases, the J end by 6 bases, with 12 bases between. Looked up from germline, CDR1 is KGHDR and CDR2 is SFDVKD. This CDR3 has 15 residues.

This clonotype was seen at least ten times. The chain is built from TRBV25-1 and TRBJ2-5, with 11 bases identical to TRBD1. The CDR3 runs 16 residues. Germline V gives CDR1 MGHDK, CDR2 SYGVNS. The V segment lost 6 bases and the J segment 0 bases; nucleotides outside the gene matches: 6. The CDR3 region is CASSLTDRGHQETQYF. As DNA, the CDR3 is TGTGCCAGCAGCCTTACGGACAGGGGGCACCAAGAGACCCAGTACTTC.

In the case of this clonotype: A read error may account for a junction end that differs from germline. The chain is built from TRBV18 and TRBJ1-1, with D maybe TRBD1 (5 bases). This CDR3 spans 16 amino acids. Per germline, CDR1 KGHSH and CDR2 LQKENI. This CDR3 reads CASSPPPGGGGTEAFF. Here the CDR3 DNA reads TGTGCCAGCTCTCCACCCCCCGGGGGGGGAGGTACTGAAGCTTTCTTT.

This clonotype was counted only a few times. The genes are TRBV11-2 and TRBJ1-3, with no clear D. Germline CDR1 reads SGHAT; CDR2 reads FQNNGV. Trimming took 2 bases from V and 0 from J, leaving 14 bases between them. The CDR3 is made up of 17 amino acids. In nucleotides, the CDR3 is TGTGCCAGCAGCTTATCTATAGCGGCCCTCTCTGGAAACACCATATATTTT. Residues: CASSLSIAALSGNTIYF.

This sequence joins TRBV19 and TRBJ2-1; possible D gene TRBD2, 7 bases. Trimming cost V 5 bases and J 6 bases, with 17 bases left between them. Germline V gene lookup returns CDR1 LNHDA and CDR2 SQIVND (reference sequence). The CDR3 runs 15 residues. DNA for the CDR3: TGTGCCAGTAGTCCAATGGGAGGGGGGCCCAATGAGCAGTTCTTC. Translation: CASSPMGGGPNEQFF.

The gene calls are TRBV30 and TRBJ2-1, with 7 bases matching TRBD2. The CDR3 extends over 13 amino acids. V shed 5 bases, J shed 3 bases, and the junction held 4 bases outside the gene matches. Germline V gives CDR1 GTSNPN, CDR2 SVGIG (reference sequence). The CDR3 DNA is TGTGCCTGGGCGGGAGACCACTACAATGAGCAGTTCTTC. This encodes CAWAGDHYNEQFF.

The chain has TRBV3-1 and TRBJ2-7; no clear D gene. The V and J ends lost 0 bases and 3 bases respectively, with 12 bases between them. The germline gives CDR1 LGHDT, CDR2 YNNKEL (reference sequence). CDR3 length: 15 residues. The CDR3 reads CASSQEVAPVYEQYF. The CDR3 nucleotides are TGTGCCAGCAGCCAAGAGGTAGCCCCCGTCTACGAGCAGTACTTC.

This clonotype has at least ten counts. J is TRBJ1-5 and V is TRBV5-4; 8 bases are a match to TRBD1. The V segment lost 0 bases and the J segment 6 bases; nucleotides outside the gene matches: 5. CDR1 SGHNT and CDR2 YYREEE come from the germline V gene (reference sequence). The CDR3 consists of 15 residues. CDR3 coding DNA: TGTGCCAGCAGCTTGGGTACAGGGGGTGGTCAGCCCCAGCATTTT. It encodes CASSLGTGGGQPQHF.

The V call is TRBV12-3 or TRBV12-4, the J call TRBJ1-3; 8 bases fit TRBD1. The CDR3 is 15 amino acids. The junction had 6 bases not matched to a gene; V was cut back by 8 bases and J by 0 bases. CDR3 coding DNA: TGTGCCAGCCGCCGGGACAGGACCTCTGGAAACACCATATATTTT. This gives the protein CASRRDRTSGNTIYF.

The chain links TRBV3-1 to TRBJ1-1; no definite D call. V lost 0 bases to trimming and J lost 10 bases, with 9 bases between them. Germline-derived CDR1 and CDR2 are LGHDT and YNNKEL (reference sequence). The CDR3 loop spans 12 amino acids. CDR3 region: CASSQEWMGAFF. The CDR3 DNA is TGTGCCAGCAGCCAAGAATGGATGGGAGCTTTCTTT.

This clonotype was detected only a few times. The rearrangement links TRBV7-6 to TRBJ2-1; 11 nucleotides match TRBD2. Per germline, CDR1 SGHVS and CDR2 FNYEAQ. There are 15 residues in the CDR3. Trimming at V came to 5 bases and at J to 11 bases, leaving 11 bases not matched to a gene. CDR3 sequence (DNA): TGTGCCAGCAGCCTGGGGACTAGCGGACCGGAAAAGCAGTTCTTC. This translates into CASSLGTSGPEKQFF.

The genes are TRBV20-1 and TRBJ1-1; 9 bases align to TRBD1. Germline values: CDR1 DFQATT, CDR2 SNEGSKA (reference sequence). CDR3 size: 16 residues. V lost 6 bases to trimming and J lost 1 base; unmatched junction nucleotides: 12. The CDR3 region has the DNA TGCAGTGCCCCACCGGGACAGGGAGGTCGGAACACTGAAGCTTTCTTT. It encodes CSAPPGQGGRNTEAFF.

This clonotype was counted a few times. The chain recombines TRBV7-9 with TRBJ2-1; TRBD1 might be the D (6 bases). The CDR3 loop spans 12 amino acids. From germline, CDR1 is SEHNR and CDR2 FQNEAQ (reference sequence). V was shortened by 5 bases and J by 6 bases, with 8 bases between the two germline ends. The CDR3 bases are TGTGCCAGCAGCCCAGGGGCCAATGAGCAGTTCTTC. Translated: CASSPGANEQFF.

This clonotype has only a few counts. The genes are TRBV4-3 and TRBJ2-2, with 7 bases identical to TRBD1. V lost 3 bases, J lost 6 bases, and 7 bases stayed unmatched. The germline gives CDR1 LGHNA, CDR2 YSLEER. There are 15 residues in the CDR3. DNA of the CDR3: TGCGCCAGCAGCCACTATGGCAGGGGGTCCGGGGAGCTGTTTTTT. It codes for CASSHYGRGSGELFF.

The chain is built from TRBV27 and TRBJ2-7; D not resolved. Germline V lookup: CDR1 MNHEY, CDR2 SMNVEV (reference sequence). Trimming left V 3 bases short and J 5 bases short, with 14 bases between. CDR3 size: 14 residues. The CDR3 protein is CASSFMATGNEQYF. CDR3 nucleotides: TGTGCCAGCAGTTTTATGGCGACCGGAAACGAGCAGTACTTC.

V is TRBV7-2 and J is TRBJ1-2; D unclear. The CDR3 totals 13 residues. Trimming took 2 bases from V and 13 from J, leaving 17 bases between them. The germline gives CDR1 SGHTA, CDR2 FQGNSA. CDR3 coding DNA: TGTGCCAGCAGCTTACAGCTCCGAGGTGTGGGCACCTTC. It is translated as CASSLQLRGVGTF.

This clonotype was seen ten or more times. The J gene is TRBJ2-1, the V gene TRBV23-1; TRBD1 matches 11 bases. TRBV23-1 carries the ORF label, with uncertain function. CDR3 length equals 13 residues. The V gene end was trimmed by 6 bases and the J gene end by 11 bases; junction bases not matched to a gene: 6. CDR3 coding DNA: TGCGCCAGCAGAGGACAGGGGGCTATTAAGCAGTTCTTC. Translation: CASRGQGAIKQFF.

This clonotype was recorded a few times. This rearrangement joins TRBV27 to TRBJ2-6, with D possibly being TRBD1 (5 bases). The CDR3 runs 16 residues. CDR1 and CDR2 from the germline V gene are MNHEY and SMNVEV (reference sequence). V was cut by 0 bases and J by 4 bases, with 10 bases left in between. CDR3 DNA: TGTGCCAGCAGTTTATCGGTCAGGGCCGGGGCCAACGTCCTGACTTTC. Translating gives CASSLSVRAGANVLTF.

The chain couples TRBV6-5 to TRBJ1-5, with D perhaps matching TRBD1 (5 bases). Germline V lookup: CDR1 MNHEY, CDR2 SVGAGI. Trimming left V 2 bases short and J 9 bases short, with 8 bases between. The CDR3 extends over 12 amino acids. The CDR3 DNA sequence: TGTGCCAGCAGTTACACAGGAGGGCCCCAGCATTTT. Protein sequence: CASSYTGGPQHF.